These T cell receptor beta chains were read from a single sample in a study of somatic mutations in cytotoxic T cells in rheumatoid arthritis. Assay used: immunoSEQ multiplex PCR; TCRdb lists only in-frame clones, some missing. The table lists about 6,400 clones, 72% of them singletons. Sequenced: CD8+ T cells sorted from blood. The receptors stem from a woman in her forties or fifties in good health. CDR3s include the opening cysteine and the closing phenylalanine or tryptophan. A D gene is named only where the DNA matches it firmly. Expanded clones are given a class, and other clones once, few, many or no size at all.

V gene,J gene,D gene,clone size,CDR3 DNA,CDR3 protein
TRBV6-1,TRBJ2-7,NA,NA,TGTGCCATTCCGACTGCGGAGGGGTCCTACGAGCAGTACTTC,CAIPTAEGSYEQYF
TRBV5-1,TRBJ2-3,TRBD1,NA,TGCGCCAGCAGCGGGACAGGGACATCCTTTTCCATGGCGGACACGCAGTATTTT,CASSGTGTSFSMADTQYF
TRBV19,TRBJ1-6,NA,NA,TGTGCCAGTAGTAACTTGTCCAATTCACCCCTCCACTTT,CASSNLSNSPLHF
TRBV10-3,TRBJ2-7,NA,few,TGTGCCAGCAGTGAAAGGGCGGGACTCTTATACGAGCAGTACTTC,CASSERAGLLYEQYF
TRBV25-1,TRBJ2-3,TRBD2,few,TGTGCCAGCAGTAGCGGGGAGCACGCAGATACGCAGTATTTT,CASSSGEHADTQYF
TRBV7-2,TRBJ2-5,TRBD2,few,TGTGCCAGCAGCCAAGAGCGGGGGGGCCAAGAGACCCAGTACTTC,CASSQERGGQETQYF
TRBV4-1,TRBJ1-3,NA,NA,TGCGCCAGCAGCCAAGACGGGGGGACTGGAAACACCATATATTTT,CASSQDGGTGNTIYF
TRBV2,TRBJ1-3,NA,NA,TGTGCCAGCGGGGGGAGGGCCTTTGGAAACACCATATATTTT,CASGGRAFGNTIYF
TRBV10-2,TRBJ1-1,TRBD1,NA,TGCGCCAGCAACCCGGACAGGGTGGGGACTGAAGCTTTCTTT,CASNPDRVGTEAFF
TRBV27,TRBJ1-1,NA,NA,TGTGCCAGCAGTTTAGGGAGGGGAGGGGCTTACAAAGCTTTCTTT,CASSLGRGGAYKAFF
TRBV11-2,TRBJ1-1,TRBD1,NA,TGTGCCAGCAGCTTTGGCCCCAGGGGGCGTGAAGCTTTCTTT,CASSFGPRGREAFF
TRBV11-1,TRBJ1-1,NA,NA,TGTGCCAGCAGCTTAGGGTCTTTAGCTGAAGCTTTCTTT,CASSLGSLAEAFF
TRBV4-1,TRBJ1-1,NA,NA,TGCGCCAGCAGCCAAGATCAGGGGCAGGGTACTGAAGCTTTCTTT,CASSQDQGQGTEAFF
TRBV7-8,TRBJ2-7,NA,NA,TGTGCCAGCAGCTTTCGGGGGAAAGGGTCCTACGAGCAGTACTTC,CASSFRGKGSYEQYF
TRBV6-5,TRBJ2-1,TRBD1,NA,TGTGCCAGCACCCAGGGACAGGGGGCGCCTGGTGAGCAGTTCTTC,CASTQGQGAPGEQFF
TRBV5-1,TRBJ2-1,TRBD1,NA,TGCGCCAGCAGCGACAGGGTCTCTGGGAATGAGCAGTTCTTC,CASSDRVSGNEQFF
TRBV7-7,TRBJ2-5,TRBD2,NA,TGTGCTAGCAGCCCCAATCCGGGGGGGGGTCAGACCCAGTACTTC,CASSPNPGGGQTQYF
TRBV5-4,TRBJ2-2,TRBD2,few,TGTGCCAGCAGCTTACCGGGAGGATATTACACCGGGGAGCTGTTTTTT,CASSLPGGYYTGELFF
TRBV29-1,TRBJ2-1,TRBD2,NA,TGCAGCGGCAATGGACTAGTTGCAAATGAGCAGTTCTTC,CSGNGLVANEQFF
TRBV27,TRBJ2-2,TRBD2,NA,TGTGCCAGCAGGGTACTAGCGGGGGGGCCGGGGGAGCTGTTTTTT,CASRVLAGGPGELFF
TRBV7-9,TRBJ1-1,TRBD1,NA,TGTGCCAGCAGTTCAACCCCGGGACAGGGGATGAACACTGAAGCTTTCTTT,CASSSTPGQGMNTEAFF
TRBV6-1,TRBJ2-7,NA,NA,TGTGCCAGCAGCCCTTCCTACGAGCAGTACTTC,CASSPSYEQYF
TRBV9,TRBJ2-7,TRBD1,NA,TGTGCCAGCAGCGCCAGGACAGGGGATGCCTACGAGCAGTACTTC,CASSARTGDAYEQYF
TRBV4-3,TRBJ2-7,NA,few,TGCGCCAGCAGCCAAGGGGGCAGGGGCTACGAGCAGTACTTC,CASSQGGRGYEQYF
TRBV7-9,TRBJ1-4,TRBD1,NA,TGTGCCACCCACTACAGGGGGCAAGAAAAACTGTTTTTT,CATHYRGQEKLFF
TRBV25-1,TRBJ2-7,NA,once,TGTGCCAGCGGATCGGGACACCGCTACGAGCAGTACTTC,CASGSGHRYEQYF
TRBV29-1,TRBJ2-7,TRBD1,few,TGCAGCGCCGCGGGACAGGGGGCAACCTACGAGCAGTACTTC,CSAAGQGATYEQYF
TRBV19,TRBJ1-5,TRBD1,NA,TGTGCCAGTAGTTTGGGACAGGGCGATGGAGGCGGCAATCAGCCCCAGCATTTT,CASSLGQGDGGGNQPQHF
TRBV5-8,TRBJ1-4,NA,NA,TGTGCCAGCAGCCCCCGGTGGGAAAAACTGTTTTTT,CASSPRWEKLFF
TRBV6-6,TRBJ1-1,NA,few,TGTGCCAGCAGCCACGGGTCCGAAGCTTTCTTT,CASSHGSEAFF
TRBV7-9,TRBJ2-5,TRBD1,NA,TGTGCCAGCAGCTTAAGGTCTGGGACAGGTATTCGTGAGACCCAGTACTTC,CASSLRSGTGIRETQYF
TRBV27,TRBJ2-1,NA,NA,TGTGCCAGCAGTTTAGGGGGGACGAGCTCCTACAATGAGCAGTTCTTC,CASSLGGTSSYNEQFF